These 26 T cell receptor beta chains came from one sample sequenced in a study of blood T cell repertoires in COVID-19. Produced via immunoSEQ multiplex PCR; TCRdb's table is partial and in-frame only. This table holds approximately 130,000 clones, approximately 83% found once. Specimen: peripheral blood. The receptors derive from a man aged 35 to 55 with active or convalescent COVID-19.

The chain joins TRBV9 to TRBJ1-4, with 10 bases lining up with TRBD1. The germline gives CDR1 SGDLS, CDR2 YYNGEE. The CDR3 is 15 amino acids. V gave up 4 bases and J gave up 8 bases; unmatched junction bases: 8. The CDR3 is CASSPRTGGGEKLFF. The CDR3 DNA follows: TGTGCCAGCAGCCCGCGGACAGGGGGAGGGGAAAAACTGTTTTTT.

The J gene is TRBJ2-5, the V gene TRBV3-1 (or the pseudogene TRBV3-2); D possibly corresponds to TRBD2 (5 bases). Germline CDR1 and CDR2: LGHDT and YNNKEL (reference sequence). The length of the CDR3 is 13 residues. With 4 bases removed from V and 4 bases from J, the gap between germline ends came to 10 bases. The CDR3 nucleotides are TGTGCCAGCAGCCCGAGGGTCCGAGAGACCCAGTACTTC. Translation gives CASSPRVRETQYF.

The J gene is TRBJ2-7, the V gene TRBV27; D is undetermined. Trimming cost V 0 bases and J 9 bases, with 12 bases left between them. This CDR3 is 13 amino acids long. Per germline, CDR1 MNHEY and CDR2 SMNVEV (reference sequence). The CDR3 is CASSLSSSTWQYF. The CDR3 DNA follows: TGTGCCAGCAGTTTATCCTCGTCTACCTGGCAGTACTTC.

The chain links TRBV2 to TRBJ2-7; 8 bases line up with TRBD1. This CDR3 comprises 13 residues. Germline V gene lookup returns CDR1 SNHLY and CDR2 FYNNEI. J lost 6 bases, V lost 8 bases, and 9 bases had no gene match. Written as DNA, the CDR3 is TGTGCCAGCCGACAGGGGAGTTTTGGCGAGCAGTACTTC. Translated: CASRQGSFGEQYF.

V is TRBV11-1 and J is TRBJ2-7; 15 bases line up with TRBD2. This CDR3 has 16 amino acids. The V gene's germline CDR1 is SGHAT and CDR2 FQDESV (reference sequence). V gave up 5 bases and J gave up 2 bases; unmatched junction bases: 4. The CDR3 nucleotides are TGTGCCAGCAGCGAAGGACTAGCGGGGGGGCCCTACGAGCAGTACTTC. This codes for CASSEGLAGGPYEQYF.

This sequence joins TRBV3-1 (or the pseudogene TRBV3-2) and TRBJ2-3, with TRBD2 matching over 7 bases. Germline V gene data show CDR1 as LGHDT and CDR2 as YNNKEL (reference sequence). V shed 6 bases and J 8 bases; nucleotides not matched to a gene: 17. The length of the CDR3 is 16 residues. DNA of the CDR3: TGTGCCAGCAGTCTCATGGGCAGCGGGGTTCAATCTACGCAGTATTTT. Translation: CASSLMGSGVQSTQYF.

J is TRBJ1-2 and V is TRBV5-4, with 9 bases lining up with TRBD1. The V and J ends lost 4 bases and 6 bases, in that order; junction bases with no gene match: 13. Germline CDR1 SGHNT, CDR2 YYREEE (reference sequence). This CDR3 has 16 residues. The DNA for the CDR3 is TGTGCCAGCAGCCGGATCTCGGGACAGGGATTGGATGGCTACACCTTC. Protein product: CASSRISGQGLDGYTF. Complete variable domain (other parts from reference TRBV5-4 and TRBJ1-2): ETGVTQSPTHLIKTRGQQVTLRCSSQSGHNTVSWYQQALGQGPQFIFQYYREEENGRGNFPPRFSGLQFPNYSSELNVNALELDDSALYLCASSRISGQGLDGYTFGSGTRLTVV.

The chain has TRBV6-2 or TRBV6-3 and TRBJ2-7; D may be TRBD1 (5 bases). The CDR3 is made up of 16 amino acids. Per the germline V gene, CDR1 is MNHEY and CDR2 is SVGEGT. Trimming cost V 0 bases and J 1 base, with 13 bases left between them. CDR3 sequence reads: CASSYSIFRGSYEQYF. CDR3 bases: TGTGCCAGCAGTTACTCGATTTTTAGGGGTTCCTACGAGCAGTACTTC.

The chain links TRBV10-3 to TRBJ2-5; TRBD2 aligns across 10 bases. The CDR3 length is 14 residues. J was trimmed by 1 base and V by 4 bases; bases with no gene match: 0. The germline CDR1 and CDR2 sequences are ENHRY and SYGVKD. CDR3 DNA sequence: TGTGCCATCAGTGGGACTAGCGGCCAAGAGACCCAGTACTTC. This codes for CAISGTSGQETQYF.

The chain uses TRBV27 and TRBJ1-5; weak D call: TRBD1 (5 bases). V was pared by 4 bases and J by 7 bases, with 14 bases between. Germline CDR1 MNHEY, CDR2 SMNVEV (reference sequence). The CDR3 is 14 residues long. The CDR3 reads CASSSFWGEQPQHF. The CDR3 bases are TGTGCCAGCAGTTCGTTTTGGGGGGAGCAGCCCCAGCATTTT.

The chain carries TRBV7-7 and TRBJ1-5; TRBD1 agrees at 11 bases. The length of the CDR3 is 20 residues. Trimming took 2 bases from V and 3 from J; bases not matched to a gene: 15. Germline loops: CDR1 SSHAT, CDR2 FNYEAQ (reference sequence). The CDR3 is CASSLRGWDRGYSDNQPQHF. The DNA of the CDR3 is TGTGCCAGCAGCTTAAGAGGCTGGGACAGGGGGTATAGTGACAATCAGCCCCAGCATTTT.

This rearrangement joins TRBV27 to TRBJ2-7, with 9 bases lining up with TRBD1. CDR1 and CDR2 from the germline V gene are MNHEY and SMNVEV (reference sequence). V trimming: 5 bases; J trimming: 6 bases; junction bases outside the gene matches: 14. The length of the CDR3 is 16 residues. CDR3 region: CASSLLPSGQGSEQYF. The CDR3 nucleotides read TGTGCCAGCAGTCTTCTACCGTCGGGACAGGGTTCCGAGCAGTACTTC.

The rearrangement uses TRBV3-1 (or the pseudogene TRBV3-2) and TRBJ1-6; 7 nucleotides align to TRBD1. The CDR3 consists of 13 residues. The V gene end was trimmed by 3 bases and the J gene end by 15 bases; junction bases not matched to a gene: 8. Germline CDR1 and CDR2: LGHDT and YNNKEL (reference sequence). For the CDR3, the DNA is TGTGCCAGCAGCCAGGGACAGCCTTATATCCTCCACTTT. It codes for CASSQGQPYILHF.

The chain uses TRBV27 and TRBJ2-7; D call uncertain. The CDR3 has 14 residues. Germline values: CDR1 MNHEY, CDR2 SMNVEV (reference sequence). Trimming shortened V by 2 bases and J by 3 bases, and 11 bases separated the two germline ends. DNA for the CDR3: TGTGCCAGCAGTTTAGGTACTTTCCTCTACGAGCAGTACTTC. Protein product: CASSLGTFLYEQYF.

The V gene is TRBV18, the J gene TRBJ1-2; 12 bases are shared with TRBD1. The CDR3 covers 16 residues. From germline, CDR1 is KGHSH and CDR2 LQKENI. V lost 3 bases, J lost 6 bases, and 8 bases stayed unmatched. The CDR3 region has the DNA TGTGCCAGCTCACCCGCCAGGGGACAGGGGGCGAATGGCTACACCTTC. It yields the protein CASSPARGQGANGYTF. The full variable domain, rest sourced from reference TRBV18 and TRBJ1-2, is NAGVMQNPRHLVRRRGQEARLRCSPMKGHSHVYWYRQLPEEGLKFMVYLQKENIIDESGMPKERFSAEFPKEGPSILRIQQVVRGDSAAYFCASSPARGQGANGYTFGSGTRLTVV.

This chain connects TRBV7-2 to TRBJ1-1, with TRBD1 matching 11 bases. From germline, CDR1 is SGHTA and CDR2 FQGNSA. After removal of 5 bases from V and 8 bases from J, the junction contained 16 bases not matched to a gene. CDR3 length equals 17 residues. The DNA for the CDR3 is TGTGCCAGCAGCCGGACCGGGACAGGGGGGTTAAGGAACGAAGCTTTCTTT. Its protein is CASSRTGTGGLRNEAFF. The full variable domain, in which reference TRBV7-2 and TRBJ1-1 provide the parts outside the CDR3, is GAGVSQSPSNKVTEKGKDVELRCDPISGHTALYWYRQSLGQGLEFLIYFQGNSAPDKSGLPSDRFSAERTGGSVSTLTIQRTQQEDSAVYLCASSRTGTGGLRNEAFFGQGTRLTVV.

V and J are TRBV3-1 (or the pseudogene TRBV3-2) and TRBJ1-1, with a weak D call TRBD1 (5 bases). The V and J ends lost 0 bases and 0 bases respectively, with 17 bases between them. The CDR3 spans 18 residues. CDR1 and CDR2 (germline): LGHDT, YNNKEL (reference sequence). The CDR3 spells CASSQDPGGGWMNTEAFF. The CDR3, as DNA: TGTGCCAGCAGCCAAGATCCGGGGGGAGGATGGATGAACACTGAAGCTTTCTTT.

The genes are TRBV19 and TRBJ2-3; D is undetermined. In germline, CDR1 is LNHDA, CDR2 SQIVND (reference sequence). CDR3 length equals 14 residues. Trimming took off 4 bases at V and 2 bases at J, with 10 bases between the two ends. The CDR3: CASSSLANTDTQYF. The CDR3 DNA is TGTGCCAGTAGTAGTTTAGCCAACACAGATACGCAGTATTTT.

In this sample, this clone turned up once. Given a much more abundant clone one base away, this may be a read error. The CDR3 sequence: CASSLGGAGTGGATQYF. The CDR3 bases are TGCGCCAGCAGCTTGGGAGGGGCCGGGACAGGGGGTGCAACGCAGTATTTT. The chain is built from TRBV5-1 and TRBJ2-3; 11 positions match TRBD1. Germline-derived CDR1 and CDR2 are SGHRS and YFSETQ. This CDR3 is 17 amino acids long. Trimming at V came to 0 bases and at J to 9 bases, leaving 12 bases not matched to a gene.

The V call is TRBV27, the J call TRBJ2-7; 10 bases are shared with TRBD1. The germline CDR1 and CDR2 sequences are MNHEY and SMNVEV (reference sequence). CDR3 length: 14 amino acids. V lost 5 bases and J lost 3; bases outside the gene matches: 4. CDR3 protein: CASSPRDRGYEQYF. Here the CDR3 DNA reads TGTGCCAGCAGTCCCCGGGACAGGGGCTACGAGCAGTACTTC.

The chain joins TRBV19 to TRBJ1-6, with 7 bases lining up with TRBD1. CDR3 length equals 16 residues. Per germline, CDR1 LNHDA and CDR2 SQIVND (reference sequence). The V and J ends lost 6 bases and 10 bases, in that order; junction bases with no gene match: 15. CDR3 sequence reads: CASSPIDREKGSPLHF. As DNA, the CDR3 is TGTGCCAGTAGCCCGATCGACAGGGAGAAGGGCTCACCCCTCCACTTT.

V usage is TRBV10-3 and J usage is TRBJ2-7, with 7 nucleotides matching TRBD1. V lost 7 bases, J lost 3 bases, and 6 bases stayed unmatched. CDR1 is ENHRY and CDR2 is SYGVKD in the germline V gene. CDR3 length equals 13 residues. CDR3 bases: TGTGCCATCAAATACAGGGGTGGCTACGAGCAGTACTTC. This codes for CAIKYRGGYEQYF.

The V and J genes are TRBV7-2 and TRBJ2-1, with TRBD2 identical over 14 bases. This CDR3 region has 20 residues. The junction had 15 bases not matched to a gene; V was cut back by 4 bases and J by 4 bases. The germline CDR1 and CDR2 sequences are SGHTA and FQGNSA. CDR3 protein: CASSSAVAGTSGGPYNEQFF. As DNA, the CDR3 is TGTGCCAGCAGCTCAGCCGTAGCCGGGACTAGCGGGGGACCATACAATGAGCAGTTCTTC.

This clone was seen a few times. The rearrangement uses TRBV4-3 and TRBJ2-1, with 8 bases identical to TRBD1. The CDR3 loop spans 17 amino acids. With V trimmed by 2 bases and J by 5 bases, 11 bases remained unmatched. CDR1 and CDR2 from the germline V gene are LGHNA and YSLEER. The CDR3 is CASSQRRQGTLNNEQFF. CDR3 nucleotides: TGCGCCAGCAGCCAACGACGACAGGGGACCCTGAACAATGAGCAGTTCTTC.

DNA for the CDR3: TGTGCCAGCAGTTTAAGGGGGCAGGGGTACAATCAGCCCCAGCATTTT. This gives the protein CASSLRGQGYNQPQHF. The rearrangement links TRBV27 to TRBJ1-5; 7 nucleotides align to TRBD1. CDR3 length equals 16 residues. Per the germline V gene, CDR1 is MNHEY and CDR2 is SMNVEV (reference sequence). V lost 2 bases and J lost 3; bases outside the gene matches: 7.

The CDR3 nucleotides read TGTGCCAGCAGCTTAATAGCGGGGAACACCGGGGAGCTGTTTTTT. It codes for CASSLIAGNTGELFF. The chain couples TRBV7-2 to TRBJ2-2, with 7 bases matching TRBD2. Germline V gene lookup returns CDR1 SGHTA and CDR2 FQGNSA. The CDR3 has 15 residues. Trimming took 2 bases from V and 1 from J; bases not matched to a gene: 1.